Presented here are 28 T cell receptor beta chains from one specimen sequenced in a study of technical replicates of blood from a handful of donors. Clones were read by immunoSEQ multiplex PCR, and TCRdb kept only the in-frame ones, dropping some. The sample includes roughly 100,000 clones, approximately 96% of them seen just once. Sequenced sample: T cells isolated from PBMCs. All receptors come from a human donor in good health.

The chain uses TRBV11-2 and TRBJ1-1; 8 bases match TRBD1. This CDR3 is 18 amino acids long. Losses at the gene ends were 0 bases for V and 0 bases for J; bases not matched to a gene: 9. The germline CDR1 and CDR2 sequences are SGHAT and FQNNGV. This CDR3 reads CASSLDGAGGEMNTEAFF. CDR3 nucleotide sequence: TGTGCCAGCAGCTTAGACGGGGCAGGGGGCGAAATGAACACTGAAGCTTTCTTT.

CDR3 sequence: CASSLTDGGEGDYTF. The CDR3 DNA sequence: TGTGCCAGCAGCTTAACGGACGGAGGTGAGGGTGACTACACCTTC. This chain links TRBV7-8 with TRBJ1-2; D is ambiguous. From germline, CDR1 is SGHVS and CDR2 FQNEAQ. Deletions cut 2 bases from V and 10 bases from J, with 20 bases between. The length of the CDR3 is 15 residues.

The V gene is TRBV27, the J gene TRBJ2-5, with 8 bases that match TRBD2. The junction had 15 bases not matched to a gene; V was cut back by 1 base and J by 5 bases. Germline V gene lookup returns CDR1 MNHEY and CDR2 SMNVEV (reference sequence). This CDR3 is 18 amino acids long. This CDR3 reads CASSLYPRVAGRGETQYF. The DNA for the CDR3 is TGTGCCAGCAGTTTATATCCCCGAGTAGCGGGGAGAGGGGAGACCCAGTACTTC.

V gene TRBV7-9 combines with J gene TRBJ1-1, with D possibly being TRBD1 (5 bases). With 4 bases removed from V and 10 bases from J, the gap between germline ends came to 10 bases. Germline-derived CDR1 and CDR2 are SEHNR and FQNEAQ (reference sequence). The CDR3 consists of 11 residues. CDR3 in DNA: TGTGCCAGCAGCTCACTTACAGGAGCTTTCTTT. Translating gives CASSSLTGAFF.

This chain uses TRBV6-1 with TRBJ1-2, with D possibly TRBD1 on 5 matching bases. The length of the CDR3 is 12 residues. Germline V lookup: CDR1 MNHNS, CDR2 SASEGT. The ends were cut back, 3 bases at V and 4 bases at J, with 6 bases in the middle. DNA for the CDR3: TGTGCCAGCAGTGAGGGGCCCTATGGCTACACCTTC. This translates into CASSEGPYGYTF.

The genes are TRBV5-5 and TRBJ2-5, with a tentative D call TRBD1 (6 bases). Germline loops: CDR1 SGHKS, CDR2 YYEKEE (reference sequence). CDR3 length: 16 amino acids. V dropped 7 bases and J dropped 3 bases, with 22 bases sitting between them. DNA of the CDR3: TGTGCCAGCGCTGTGTCTGTGGGGGCATTTGAAGAGACCCAGTACTTC. The encoded protein is CASAVSVGAFEETQYF. The full variable domain, with the rest looked up from reference TRBV5-5 and TRBJ2-5, is DAGVTQSPTHLIKTRGQQVTLRCSPISGHKSVSWYQQVLGQGPQFIFQYYEKEERGRGNFPDRFSARQFPNYSSELNVNALLLGDSALYLCASAVSVGAFEETQYFGPGTRLLVL.

V and J are TRBV19 and TRBJ2-1, with 15 bases that match TRBD2. CDR3 length equals 17 residues. CDR1 is LNHDA and CDR2 is SQIVND in the germline V gene (reference sequence). Unmatched junction bases numbered 8, after V lost 5 bases and J lost 6 bases. CDR3 loop: CASSSWTSGRVGNEQFF. CDR3 DNA: TGTGCCAGTAGTTCCTGGACTAGCGGGAGGGTCGGCAATGAGCAGTTCTTC.

The chain carries TRBV19 and TRBJ2-7, with a tentative D call TRBD1 (6 bases). The length of the CDR3 is 14 residues. Germline lookup yields CDR1 LNHDA and CDR2 SQIVND (reference sequence). V lost 3 bases, J lost 2 bases, and 11 bases lay in between. CDR3 protein: CASSINRVAYEQYF. CDR3 DNA: TGTGCCAGTAGTATTAACAGGGTAGCCTACGAGCAGTACTTC.

The DNA of the CDR3 is TGTGCCAGCAAAACAGGGGCTCAGCCCCAGCATTTT. Protein product: CASKTGAQPQHF. The chain recombines TRBV6-5 with TRBJ1-5; 7 bases are a match to TRBD1. V lost 7 bases, J lost 6 bases, and 3 bases stayed unmatched. There are 12 residues in the CDR3. In germline, CDR1 is MNHEY, CDR2 SVGAGI.

This chain uses TRBV11-2 with TRBJ2-5, with 12 bases fitting TRBD2. The CDR3 is made up of 18 amino acids. The junction had 6 bases not matched to a gene; V was cut back by 0 bases and J by 1 base. Per the germline V gene, CDR1 is SGHAT and CDR2 is FQNNGV. In DNA form, the CDR3 reads TGTGCCAGCAGCTTAGATCATCGACTAGCGGGGGTCCAAGAGACCCAGTACTTC. It is translated as CASSLDHRLAGVQETQYF. Based on the CDR3 plus reference TRBV11-2 and TRBJ2-5, the full variable domain is EAGVAQSPRYKIIEKRQSVAFWCNPISGHATLYWYQQILGQGPKLLIQFQNNGVVDDSQLPKDRFSAERLKGVDSTLKIQPAKLEDSAVYLCASSLDHRLAGVQETQYFGPGTRLLVL.

The chain couples TRBV5-1 to TRBJ2-7; TRBD1 might be the D (5 bases). This CDR3 is 22 amino acids long. Germline values: CDR1 SGHRS, CDR2 YFSETQ. V lost 1 base to trimming and J lost 1 base, with 33 bases between them. CDR3 amino acids: CASSLSSGAQVIPLTVSYEQYF. The CDR3 DNA reads as TGCGCCAGCAGCTTGTCATCTGGTGCACAGGTTATCCCCCTAACTGTTTCCTACGAGCAGTACTTC.

The gene calls are TRBV5-6 and TRBJ1-1, with D tentatively TRBD1 (5 bases). Trimming left V 1 base short and J 0 bases short, with 10 bases between. CDR1 is SGHDT and CDR2 is YYEEEE in the germline V gene. The CDR3 has 15 amino acids. The CDR3 nucleotides are TGTGCCAGCAGCTTGACGGGGGGGATGAACACTGAAGCTTTCTTT. It is translated as CASSLTGGMNTEAFF. The variable domain in full, completed from reference TRBV5-6 and TRBJ1-1, reads DAGVTQSPTHLIKTRGQQVTLRCSPKSGHDTVSWYQQALGQGPQFIFQYYEEEERQRGNFPDRFSGHQFPNYSSELNVNALLLGDSALYLCASSLTGGMNTEAFFGQGTRLTVV.

The chain employs TRBV10-1 and TRBJ2-7; D is unclear. Germline values: CDR1 WNHNN, CDR2 SYGVQD (reference sequence). This CDR3 has 13 amino acids. Trimming took 2 bases from V and 2 from J, leaving 7 bases between them. CDR3 loop: CASSEEIAYEQYF. The CDR3 region has the DNA TGCGCCAGCAGTGAGGAAATAGCCTACGAGCAGTACTTC.

The chain employs TRBV5-8 and TRBJ2-1; 8 bases are a match to TRBD1. Germline trimming cut 4 bases from V and 2 bases from J; bases unmatched to any gene: 8. Germline CDR1 is SGHTS and CDR2 is YDEGEE. This CDR3 region has 16 residues. CDR3 bases: TGTGCCAGCAGCATCCGGACAGGGTGGGCCTACAATGAGCAGTTCTTC. This encodes CASSIRTGWAYNEQFF.

This clone showed up just a few times. The same CDR3 is also encoded by other DNA sequences in this sample. CDR3 residues: CASSLGQANTEAFF. CDR3 sequence (DNA): TGTGCCAGCAGCTTAGGCCAGGCGAACACTGAAGCTTTCTTT. The J gene is TRBJ1-1, the V gene TRBV7-9; D gene unclear. CDR1 and CDR2 from the germline V gene are SEHNR and FQNEAQ (reference sequence). The CDR3 spans 14 residues. Trimming took 1 base from V and 1 from J, leaving 7 bases between them.

V is TRBV11-2 and J is TRBJ2-2; 7 bases agree with TRBD1. The CDR3 loop spans 13 amino acids. Losses at the gene ends were 0 bases for V and 15 bases for J; bases not matched to a gene: 7. Germline CDR1 and CDR2: SGHAT and FQNNGV. The DNA for the CDR3 is TGTGCCAGCAGCTTAGATGGAGACAGGGTCATGTTTTTT. It is translated as CASSLDGDRVMFF.

V is TRBV4-1 and J is TRBJ2-1; 10 bases agree with TRBD2. Per germline, CDR1 MGHRA and CDR2 YSYEKL. The ends lost 3 bases at V and 7 bases at J; junction bases unmatched: 6. The CDR3 sequence is 15 residues long. CDR3 in amino acids: CASSHPGLAQNEQFF. For the CDR3, the DNA is TGCGCCAGCAGCCATCCGGGACTAGCGCAGAATGAGCAGTTCTTC.

V is TRBV27 and J is TRBJ2-1, with D tentatively TRBD2 (6 bases). The CDR3 runs to 14 residues. Germline loops: CDR1 MNHEY, CDR2 SMNVEV (reference sequence). V dropped 4 bases and J dropped 5 bases, with 12 bases sitting between them. The CDR3 DNA reads TGTGCCAGCAGTTGGCTGGGAGGCGACAATGAGCAGTTCTTC. Translating gives CASSWLGGDNEQFF.

The rearrangement uses TRBV10-3 and TRBJ1-2, with D unclear. Trimming took off 6 bases at V and 2 bases at J, with 10 bases between the two ends. Germline-derived CDR1 and CDR2 are ENHRY and SYGVKD. The CDR3 runs to 13 residues. This chain's CDR3 is CAISQEPNYGYTF. The CDR3 DNA follows: TGTGCCATCAGCCAGGAACCAAACTATGGCTACACCTTC.

This chain uses TRBV7-9 with TRBJ2-1; D not certain. V was cut by 2 bases and J by 10 bases, with 12 bases left in between. Germline loops: CDR1 SEHNR, CDR2 FQNEAQ (reference sequence). CDR3 length: 13 amino acids. CDR3 in amino acids: CASSLSSAEEQFF. CDR3 nucleotide sequence: TGTGCCAGCAGCTTATCCTCGGCGGAAGAGCAGTTCTTC.

The chain couples TRBV18 to TRBJ2-1, with 7 bases that match TRBD2. V lost 3 bases, J lost 2 bases, and 7 bases stayed unmatched. Germline lookup yields CDR1 KGHSH and CDR2 LQKENI. This CDR3 region has 16 residues. The CDR3 region has the DNA TGTGCCAGCTCACCCCAGGATAGCGGGCCCTACAATGAGCAGTTCTTC. Its protein product is CASSPQDSGPYNEQFF.

The V and J genes are TRBV27 and TRBJ1-1; no clear D gene. Trimming pared 5 bases from V and 4 bases from J, leaving 11 bases between. Germline values: CDR1 MNHEY, CDR2 SMNVEV (reference sequence). The CDR3 is 13 amino acids. CDR3: CASSAGHPTEAFF. DNA of the CDR3: TGTGCCAGCAGTGCGGGCCACCCCACTGAAGCTTTCTTT.

V and J are TRBV19 and TRBJ1-4; D may be TRBD1 (5 bases). Germline CDR1 LNHDA, CDR2 SQIVND (reference sequence). This CDR3 spans 16 amino acids. V lost 3 bases and J 5 bases, leaving 16 bases between the germline ends. The CDR3 loop is CASSMYGRGSNEKLFF. CDR3 sequence (DNA): TGTGCCAGTAGTATGTATGGGAGGGGCTCGAATGAAAAACTGTTTTTT.

This chain's CDR3 is CASSESGLAGRYEQYF. DNA for the CDR3: TGCGCCAGCAGTGAGTCGGGACTAGCGGGAAGGTACGAGCAGTACTTC. This chain connects TRBV10-2 to TRBJ2-7, with TRBD2 identical over 13 bases. The CDR3 sequence is 16 residues long. Trimming at V came to 0 bases and at J to 4 bases, leaving 3 bases not matched to a gene. Germline CDR1 reads WSHSY; CDR2 reads SAAADI.

The chain joins TRBV10-2 to TRBJ2-3, with 9 bases identical to TRBD2. The V gene end was trimmed by 3 bases and the J gene end by 3 bases; junction bases not matched to a gene: 4. Germline-derived CDR1 and CDR2 are WSHSY and SAAADI. The CDR3 totals 15 residues. CDR3 residues: CASSEWRGGTDTQYF. The CDR3 nucleotides read TGCGCCAGCAGTGAATGGCGGGGGGGTACAGATACGCAGTATTTT.

The chain couples TRBV7-2 to TRBJ2-4; 10 nucleotides match TRBD2. Looked up from germline, CDR1 is SGHTA and CDR2 is FQGNSA. The CDR3 runs to 15 residues. Unmatched junction bases numbered 5, after V lost 2 bases and J lost 7 bases. In DNA form, the CDR3 reads TGTGCCAGCAGCTTAAATCAGCGGGAGGGGAACATTCAGTACTTC. This encodes CASSLNQREGNIQYF. The complete variable domain, with remaining parts taken from reference TRBV7-2 and TRBJ2-4, reads GAGVSQSPSNKVTEKGKDVELRCDPISGHTALYWYRQSLGQGLEFLIYFQGNSAPDKSGLPSDRFSAERTGGSVSTLTIQRTQQEDSAVYLCASSLNQREGNIQYFGAGTRLSVL.

The chain employs TRBV19 and TRBJ1-2; D unclear. Germline loops: CDR1 LNHDA, CDR2 SQIVND (reference sequence). The V and J ends lost 3 bases and 6 bases respectively, with 11 bases between them. CDR3 length: 13 amino acids. Written as DNA, the CDR3 is TGTGCCAGTAGTATCGGAGTTTCGAATGGCTACACCTTC. Amino acid sequence: CASSIGVSNGYTF.

The chain carries TRBV7-3 and TRBJ2-7; maybe TRBD1 (5 bases). Trimming removed 6 bases at V and 4 bases at J, with 16 bases between. This CDR3 is built from 14 residues. CDR1 and CDR2 (germline): SGHTA, FQGTGA. CDR3 nucleotide sequence: TGTGCCAGCAGATCAAAGGCAGGGTGGTACGAGCAGTACTTC. Its protein is CASRSKAGWYEQYF.